The sequence of this TCR beta chain was determined in a study of beta chain features in type 1 diabetes. Study context: Patients looked much like healthy donors when it came to age, gender and cell yields.

One heparinised draw, averaging roughly 0.12 L, was taken per donor. CDR1 is SGHRS and CDR2 is YFSETQ in the germline V gene. This CDR3 spans 14 amino acids. After removal of 4 bases from V and 6 bases from J, the junction contained 5 bases not matched to a gene. Worth noting for this clone: Its antigen is as yet unknown.

The study's findings and limits: Type 1 diabetes patients had fewer VDJ junction insertions and more deletions. It was not settled here whether HLA type affects TCRB rearrangement. Among patients with Type 1 diabetes, TCRB CDR3s were moderately but significantly shorter in every one of the four CD4+ subsets.

The isolated RNA, all of it, was reverse transcribed, so expressed TCRB transcripts were what got sequenced. The repertoire was sequenced with immunoSEQ multiplex PCR; TCRdb's copy has only in-frame clones and lacks some. The table records more than 250,000 clones, around 20% of them present only once. The sequencing sample was made of naive CD4+ T cells from blood. The chain has TRBV5-1 and TRBJ1-5, with TRBD1 identical over 9 bases. This receptor was taken from a woman between 40 and 55 years old with type 1 diabetes. CDR3 DNA: TGCGCCAGCAGCCCCGGGACAGGGATTCAGCCCCAGCATTTT. Its protein is CASSPGTGIQPQHF.